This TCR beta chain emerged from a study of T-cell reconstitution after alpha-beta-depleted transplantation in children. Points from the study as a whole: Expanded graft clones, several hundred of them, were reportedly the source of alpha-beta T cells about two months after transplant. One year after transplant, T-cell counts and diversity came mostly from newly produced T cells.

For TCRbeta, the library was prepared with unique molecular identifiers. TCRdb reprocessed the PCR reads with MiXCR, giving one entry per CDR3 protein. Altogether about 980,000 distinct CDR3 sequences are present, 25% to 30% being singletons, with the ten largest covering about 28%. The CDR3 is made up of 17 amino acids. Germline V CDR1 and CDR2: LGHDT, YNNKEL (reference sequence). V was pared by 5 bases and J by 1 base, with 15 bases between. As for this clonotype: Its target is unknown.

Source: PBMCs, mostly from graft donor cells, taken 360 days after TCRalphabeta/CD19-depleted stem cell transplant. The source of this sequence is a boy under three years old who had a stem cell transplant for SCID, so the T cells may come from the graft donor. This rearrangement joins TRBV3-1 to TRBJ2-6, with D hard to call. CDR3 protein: CASSSQPPFSGANVLTF. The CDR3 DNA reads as TGTGCCAGCAGCAGCCAACCCCCTTTTTCTGGGGCCAACGTCCTGACTTTC. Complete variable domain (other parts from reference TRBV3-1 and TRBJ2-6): DTAVSQTPKYLVTQMGNDKSIKCEQNLGHDTMYWYKQDSKKFLKIMFSYNNKELIINETVPNRFSPKSPDKAHLNLHINSLELGDSAVYFCASSSQPPFSGANVLTFGAGSRLTVL.